The 24 T cell receptor beta chains below all came from one sample that was sequenced in a study of blood T cell repertoires in COVID-19 (dated by TCRdb to 2020 to 2021). The library was built by means of the immunoSEQ multiplex PCR assay. TCRdb's version of the immuneACCESS table is confined to in-frame rearrangements and falls short of the full clone set. An unresolved V gene accounts for under half of the shortfall where checked; the remainder is of unknown origin. The sample has over 65,000 clones on record, roughly 90% of them singletons. The leading ten clones occupy roughly 1.2% of the sample. The specimen sequenced was peripheral blood. The source of these receptors is a woman aged 55-75 years with acute or convalescent COVID-19.

The rearrangement links TRBV7-3 to TRBJ1-2, with 10 bases matching TRBD1. CDR3 length: 15 amino acids. J lost 8 bases, V lost 2 bases, and 8 bases had no gene match. Germline CDR1 is SGHTA and CDR2 is FQGTGA. CDR3 in DNA: TGTGCCAGCAGCTTAGACCCCGGGACAGGGGTCGGCTACACCTTC. Translated, it gives CASSLDPGTGVGYTF.

V gene TRBV25-1 combines with J gene TRBJ1-2, with D perhaps matching TRBD1 (6 bases). In germline, CDR1 is MGHDK, CDR2 SYGVNS. CDR3 length: 12 amino acids. V lost 7 bases to trimming and J lost 4 bases, with 10 bases between them. The CDR3 DNA reads as TGTGCCAGCAAAGTGGACAGCTATGGCTACACCTTC. Translation: CASKVDSYGYTF.

This clone was seen only a few times. The chain carries TRBV6-2 or TRBV6-3 and TRBJ1-1; 7 bases align to TRBD1. Losses at the gene ends were 2 bases for V and 4 bases for J; bases not matched to a gene: 13. The CDR3 has 17 residues. Germline V gene sequence: CDR1 MNHEY, CDR2 SVGEGT. The DNA of the CDR3 is TGTGCCAGCAGTTACCCCGGAAAGGGGGCGTGGAGCACTGAAGCTTTCTTT. This encodes CASSYPGKGAWSTEAFF.

The chain employs TRBV6-6 and TRBJ1-6, with TRBD1 matching over 11 bases. V was pared by 5 bases and J by 1 base, with 10 bases of the junction left unmatched. The germline V gene encodes CDR1 MNHNY and CDR2 SVGAGI (reference sequence). The CDR3 is made up of 19 amino acids. The CDR3 DNA sequence: TGTGCCAGCAGTCCCCACCGGGACAGGGGGGTGTCCTATAATTCACCCCTCCACTTT. Amino acids: CASSPHRDRGVSYNSPLHF.

The CDR3 protein is CASSQDNGRATDTQYF. The CDR3 coding sequence is TGCGCCAGCAGCCAAGACAACGGGAGGGCCACAGATACGCAGTATTTT. V is TRBV4-1 and J is TRBJ2-3; 8 bases match TRBD2. CDR3 length: 16 residues. CDR1 is MGHRA, CDR2 YSYEKL, per germline. The V and J ends lost 0 bases and 2 bases, in that order; junction bases with no gene match: 4.

The chain has TRBV5-1 and TRBJ2-1, with D possibly being TRBD2 (6 bases). Germline V gives CDR1 SGHRS, CDR2 YFSETQ. V shed 0 bases and J shed 6 bases, with 7 bases lying between them. The CDR3 consists of 13 residues. CDR3 in amino acids: CASSLGLVNEQFF. CDR3 sequence (DNA): TGCGCCAGCAGCTTGGGACTAGTCAATGAGCAGTTCTTC. Based on the CDR3 plus reference TRBV5-1 and TRBJ2-1, the full variable domain is KAGVTQTPRYLIKTRGQQVTLSCSPISGHRSVSWYQQTPGQGLQFLFEYFSETQRNKGNFPGRFSGRQFSNSRSEMNVSTLELGDSALYLCASSLGLVNEQFFGPGTRLTVL.

The rearrangement uses TRBV24-1 and TRBJ1-2; a weak D match, TRBD1 (6 bases). Trimming removed 5 bases from V and 3 bases from J, with 12 bases in between. This CDR3 is 14 amino acids long. The germline V gene encodes CDR1 KGHDR and CDR2 SFDVKD. DNA for the CDR3: TGTGCCACCAGTGCGTCAGGGGATTACTATGGCTACACCTTC. This codes for CATSASGDYYGYTF.

V and J are TRBV5-4 and TRBJ2-7, with 7 nucleotides matching TRBD1. With V trimmed by 2 bases and J by 6 bases, 2 bases remained unmatched. The germline V gene encodes CDR1 SGHNT and CDR2 YYREEE (reference sequence). The CDR3 is 12 amino acids. This chain's CDR3 is CASSLNRGEQYV. CDR3 nucleotide sequence: TGTGCCAGCAGCTTAAACAGGGGCGAGCAGTACGTC.

V is TRBV5-1 and J is TRBJ2-5, with a tentative D call TRBD1 (5 bases). CDR3 length equals 14 residues. Per the germline V gene, CDR1 is SGHRS and CDR2 is YFSETQ. V was shortened by 0 bases and J by 0 bases, with 6 bases between the two germline ends. The CDR3: CASSLEGYQETQYF. In nucleotides, the CDR3 is TGCGCCAGCAGCTTGGAGGGGTACCAAGAGACCCAGTACTTC.

This clone was counted a few times. CDR3 in amino acids: CASRTGWNSPLHF. For the CDR3, the DNA is TGTGCCAGCAGGACAGGGTGGAATTCACCCCTCCACTTT. The chain has TRBV27 and TRBJ1-6; TRBD1 matches 7 bases. Germline V gene data show CDR1 as MNHEY and CDR2 as SMNVEV (reference sequence). V was clipped by 6 bases and J by 7 bases; unmatched bases: 3. The CDR3 has 13 amino acids.

This chain links TRBV6-5 with TRBJ2-7, with 12 bases identical to TRBD2. CDR1 MNHEY and CDR2 SVGAGI come from the germline V gene. The CDR3 is 14 residues long. V was pared by 5 bases and J by 4 bases, with 3 bases of the junction left unmatched. CDR3 bases: TGTGCCAGCAGTAGACTAGCGGGGGTTTACGAGCAGTACGTC. As protein: CASSRLAGVYEQYV.

This chain joins TRBV27 and TRBJ2-7; D might be TRBD1 (5 bases). The V and J ends lost 7 bases and 5 bases respectively, with 9 bases between them. The CDR3 has 11 residues. CDR1 and CDR2 (germline): MNHEY, SMNVEV (reference sequence). The CDR3 region has the DNA TGTGCCAGCATAGGGGCTAACGAGCAGTACGTC. It translates to CASIGANEQYV.

CDR3 DNA sequence: TGTGCCAGCAGCCAAGACAGGGTAGGCTCCTATAATTCACCCCTCCACTTT. It specifies CASSQDRVGSYNSPLHF. This chain links TRBV4-2 with TRBJ1-6; possibly TRBD1 for D (5 bases). V lost 0 bases and J 0 bases, leaving 9 bases between the germline ends. The germline CDR1 and CDR2 sequences are LGHNA and YNFKEQ. This CDR3 has 17 amino acids.

This clone was detected only once. The chain joins TRBV9 to TRBJ2-2; D is unclear. Trimming left V 4 bases short and J 4 bases short, with 5 bases between. CDR3 length equals 12 residues. Germline assignment: CDR1 SGDLS and CDR2 YYNGEE. CDR3 residues: CASSLSTGELFF. In DNA, the CDR3 is TGTGCCAGCAGCCTAAGCACCGGGGAGCTGTTTTTT.

This chain joins TRBV6-5 and TRBJ1-1; 8 bases match TRBD1. This CDR3 is built from 15 residues. J was trimmed by 4 bases and V by 2 bases; bases with no gene match: 6. Germline assignment: CDR1 MNHEY and CDR2 SVGAGI. The CDR3, as DNA: TGTGCCAGCAGTTACGTGACAGGGGAGGGCACTGAAGCTTTCTTT. Translating gives CASSYVTGEGTEAFF.

The J gene is TRBJ1-1, the V gene TRBV6-5; possible D gene TRBD1, 6 bases. The germline V and J ends were trimmed by 6 bases and 0 bases, with 8 bases remaining between them. This CDR3 has 13 residues. Germline values: CDR1 MNHEY, CDR2 SVGAGI. The CDR3 sequence: CASRRTVNTEAFF. The DNA for the CDR3 is TGTGCCAGCAGACGGACAGTGAACACTGAAGCTTTCTTT.

The rearrangement uses TRBV6-5 and TRBJ2-1; no clear D gene. The germline V gene encodes CDR1 MNHEY and CDR2 SVGAGI. The CDR3 length is 11 residues. The V gene lost 8 bases and the J gene lost 8 bases, with 10 bases spanning the gap. CDR3 loop: CASQQVHEQFF. Written as DNA, the CDR3 is TGTGCCAGCCAGCAGGTCCATGAGCAGTTCTTC.

The V and J genes are TRBV18 and TRBJ2-1, with TRBD1 identical over 7 bases. CDR1 is KGHSH and CDR2 is LQKENI in the germline V gene. V was clipped by 6 bases and J by 4 bases; unmatched bases: 6. The CDR3 consists of 14 residues. The CDR3 protein is CASSRRDSYNEQFF. In nucleotides, the CDR3 is TGTGCCAGCTCTCGAAGGGACAGTTACAATGAGCAGTTCTTC.

V gene TRBV5-6 combines with J gene TRBJ1-2; 8 bases agree with TRBD1. Germline CDR1 and CDR2: SGHDT and YYEEEE. This CDR3 has 14 amino acids. J was trimmed by 3 bases and V by 4 bases; bases with no gene match: 5. The CDR3 DNA sequence: TGTGCCAGCAGCGACGGACAGGGCTACTATGGCTACACCTTC. Amino acid sequence: CASSDGQGYYGYTF.

The J gene is TRBJ1-6, the V gene TRBV19; the D gene is possibly TRBD1 (6 bases). Germline loops: CDR1 LNHDA, CDR2 SQIVND (reference sequence). The V and J ends lost 5 bases and 7 bases respectively, with 15 bases between them. The CDR3 runs to 15 residues. CDR3 coding DNA: TGTGCCAGTAGTGGGAGGGGGAGCCAAAATTCACCCCTCCACTTT. It encodes CASSGRGSQNSPLHF.

V usage is TRBV21-1 and J usage is TRBJ1-5. TRBV21-1 is a listed pseudogene. The CDR3 totals 16 residues. CDR3 DNA sequence: TGTGCCAGCAGCAACCGTAGAGGAGGGAAACCGCAGCCCCAGCATTTT. Translation gives CASSNRRGGKPQPQHF.

The chain carries TRBV13 and TRBJ2-7; 10 positions agree with TRBD1. CDR1 PRHDT and CDR2 FYEKMQ come from the germline V gene (reference sequence). This CDR3 has 14 residues. Germline trimming cut 5 bases from V and 2 bases from J; bases unmatched to any gene: 3. In DNA, the CDR3 is TGTGCCAGCAGCCGAGGACAGGGGGCCTACGAGCAGTACGTC. Amino acid sequence: CASSRGQGAYEQYV.

The gene calls are TRBV7-2 and TRBJ2-1, with 10 bases matching TRBD1. This CDR3 comprises 16 residues. Germline CDR1 and CDR2: SGHTA and FQGNSA. The V gene end was trimmed by 5 bases and the J gene end by 1 base; junction bases not matched to a gene: 5. Here the CDR3 reads CASSPGTGVSYNEQFF. CDR3 DNA sequence: TGTGCCAGCAGCCCCGGGACAGGGGTTTCCTACAATGAGCAGTTCTTC.

The chain uses TRBV27 and TRBJ1-1; TRBD1 matches at 7 bases. With V trimmed by 6 bases and J by 2 bases, 6 bases remained unmatched. CDR3 size: 14 residues. Germline assignment: CDR1 MNHEY and CDR2 SMNVEV (reference sequence). Here the CDR3 DNA reads TGTGCCAGCAGCTCAGGGGGTAGTAACACTGAAGCTTTCTTT. It codes for CASSSGGSNTEAFF.